The TCR beta chain under discussion was sequenced for a study of OX40 agonist ivuxolimab in advanced cancers. Study-wide context: Ivuxolimab, which targeted the costimulatory receptor OX40 (CD134), was an agonistic, fully human IgG2 monoclonal antibody. Of the 50 or so patients in dose escalation, about 20 had hepatocellular carcinoma, approximately 15 had melanoma, 9 had renal cell carcinoma and 9 had head and neck cancer. Intravenous ivuxolimab was administered to patients every 2 weeks at six dose levels: 0.01, 0.1, 0.3, 1.5, 3 and 10 mg/kg. Patients were allowed to have had prior anti-PD-1, anti-PD-L1 or anti-CTLA-4 therapy, and 40% to 45% of the dose-escalation patients had been treated with checkpoint inhibitors. A male proportion of 82.7% and a mean age of approximately 55 years, ranging from about 23 to 79, were recorded for the dose-escalation cohort. The paper covers the monotherapy dose-escalation part of the phase I ivuxolimab trial, which included N ≈ 50 patients. The point of sequencing TCRbeta in the periphery was to test whether ivuxolimab changed TCR sequence diversity and drove clonal T-cell expansion. Partial responses occurred in three dose-escalation patients: two with cutaneous melanoma and one with hepatocellular carcinoma. General conclusions and limits of the study: At doses of 0.1 to 3.0 mg/kg, clonal expansion of both CD4+ and CD8+ T cells in blood was seen between baseline and week 6. On average, CD8+ T cells showed more expanded clones than CD4+ T cells after ivuxolimab. The antigen specificity of the clonally expanded peripheral T cells was not determined. Low levels of normalized T-cell clonal expansion were also seen in some patients who did not respond. In the 0.1-3.0 mg/kg groups, partial responders were among the patients with the lowest normalized peripheral clonal expansion, particularly in CD8+ T cells.

Concerning this clone: Its antigen is currently not known. No qualities accompany the bases; no much larger clone lies one base away.

Genomic DNA was extracted from sorted cells for sequencing of the TCRbeta CDR3 region. TCRbeta CDR3 regions were sequenced using the immunoSEQ Assay. Held by TCRdb, this immuneACCESS table contains in-frame sequences only and omits some clones. Under half of the omission traces to an unresolved V gene where checked; the cause of the rest is unknown. This sample has tens of thousands of clones in its table, and 88% of those were observed once. The top ten hold 2.5% to 3.5% of the sample. Patients with autoimmune disease history or receiving systemic immunosuppression were excluded from the trial. Peripheral blood for TCR sequencing was collected from all dose cohorts at baseline, on cycle 4 day 1, and on cycle 7 day 1. Samples were obtained from an open-label, multicenter, first-in-human phase I dose-escalation trial of ivuxolimab. The trial enrolled adults with locally advanced or metastatic head and neck squamous cell, hepatocellular, melanoma or renal cell carcinoma. Before TCR sequencing, CD4+ T cells and CD8+ T cells from peripheral blood were sorted into separate populations.

Inclusive of the bounding cysteine and phenylalanine, the CDR3 is 14 residues long. Left in the record is the CDR3 DNA by itself, 42 bases read in frame from the first base. For this chain, trimming is 6 bases at the V end and 6 bases at the J end, and the number of junction bases without a gene match is 9. CDR1 and CDR2, per the germline V gene, are MNHEY and SVGAGI. This TCR was sampled from an adult with an advanced solid tumor such as melanoma, head and neck, liver or kidney cancer. The sequence joins TRBV6-5 to TRBJ1-2, and 8 junction bases match TRBD1. Here the sequenced sample was CD4+ or CD8+ T cells sorted from blood, taken in a trial of the OX40 agonist ivuxolimab. The DNA is as follows: TGTGCCAGCAGCGATCGACAGGGGCTAGATGGCTACACCTTC. It codes for CASSDRQGLDGYTF.